A selection of T cell receptor beta chains follows, all from one sample in a study of response to subunit inactivated influenza vaccine. TCRdb re-analysed the RT-PCR reads in MiXCR, keeping a single row per CDR3 protein. The sample yields 650,000 to 800,000 distinct CDR3 sequences, less than 20% seen once. The sample consisted of PBMCs from blood, taken about 5 days after vaccination. The receptors shown here come from a man in his forties or fifties who received an inactivated influenza vaccine. CDR3s include the opening cysteine and the closing phenylalanine or tryptophan. D genes are given only for firm matches. Size is omitted from some rows. Given values are once, few, many or a class for expanded clones.

abundance: many; v_gene: TRBV6-5; d_gene: .; len: 15; j_gene: TRBJ2-3; CDR3aa: CASSYSGEIGWAQYF; CDR3nt: TGTGCCAGCAGTTACTCGGGGGAGATAGGATGGGCGCAGTATTTT
abundance: .; v_gene: TRBV7-2; d_gene: .; len: 16; j_gene: TRBJ1-1; CDR3aa: CASSLVGGSANTEAFF; CDR3nt: TGTGCCAGCAGCTTAGTGGGCGGGTCAGCGAACACTGAAGCTTTCTTT
abundance: few; v_gene: TRBV7-2; d_gene: .; len: 16; j_gene: TRBJ1-2; CDR3aa: CASSLILDPGMGGYTF; CDR3nt: TGTGCCAGCAGCTTAATTCTTGATCCGGGGATGGGCGGCTACACCTTC
abundance: .; v_gene: TRBV15; d_gene: .; len: 12; j_gene: TRBJ1-2; CDR3aa: CATSRGAYGYTF; CDR3nt: TGTGCCACCAGCAGAGGGGCCTATGGCTACACCTTC
abundance: .; v_gene: TRBV29-1; d_gene: .; len: 16; j_gene: TRBJ2-5; CDR3aa: CSVDPISAADQETQYF; CDR3nt: TGCAGCGTTGATCCGATCTCCGCGGCCGACCAAGAGACCCAGTACTTC
abundance: few; v_gene: TRBV4-2; d_gene: .; len: 15; j_gene: TRBJ1-5; CDR3aa: CASSQDNSRYQPQHF; CDR3nt: TGTGCCAGCAGCCAAGATAACAGCCGATATCAGCCCCAGCATTTT
abundance: .; v_gene: TRBV20-1; d_gene: .; len: 15; j_gene: TRBJ2-3; CDR3aa: CSLLVSGFGTDTQYF; CDR3nt: TGCAGTTTACTCGTCTCGGGATTCGGCACAGATACGCAGTATTTT
abundance: .; v_gene: TRBV11-2; d_gene: TRBD2; len: 19; j_gene: TRBJ2-3; CDR3aa: CASSPNRGASGAPGDTQYF; CDR3nt: TGTGCCAGCAGCCCAAATCGTGGGGCTAGCGGGGCTCCCGGGGATACGCAGTATTTT
abundance: few; v_gene: TRBV4-1; d_gene: .; len: 15; j_gene: TRBJ2-1; CDR3aa: CASSQVSPTDNEQFF; CDR3nt: TGCGCCAGCAGCCAAGTTTCACCCACAGACAATGAGCAGTTCTTC
abundance: once; v_gene: TRBV2; d_gene: TRBD1; len: 13; j_gene: TRBJ1-1; CDR3aa: CASTTGVWTEAFF; CDR3nt: TGTGCCAGCACTACAGGGGTATGGACTGAAGCTTTCTTT
abundance: few; v_gene: TRBV20-1; d_gene: .; len: 14; j_gene: TRBJ2-7; CDR3aa: CSAIRGGHTDEQYF; CDR3nt: TGCAGTGCTATTAGGGGGGGGCACACTGACGAGCAGTACTTC
abundance: few; v_gene: TRBV6-1; d_gene: .; len: 18; j_gene: TRBJ2-2; CDR3aa: CASSDMGPPFANTGELFF; CDR3nt: TGTGCCAGCAGTGATATGGGACCCCCGTTCGCGAACACCGGGGAGCTGTTTTTT
abundance: .; v_gene: TRBV6-5; d_gene: .; len: 16; j_gene: TRBJ2-6; CDR3aa: CASSYTGGAGANVLTF; CDR3nt: TGTGCCAGCAGTTATACCGGGGGCGCTGGGGCCAACGTCCTGACTTTC
abundance: .; v_gene: TRBV10-3; d_gene: TRBD2; len: 16; j_gene: TRBJ2-1; CDR3aa: CAIGLGGRSVAYEQFF; CDR3nt: TGTGCCATCGGGCTCGGCGGGAGGAGTGTGGCGTACGAGCAGTTCTTC
abundance: .; v_gene: TRBV12-3/TRBV12-4; d_gene: .; len: 15; j_gene: TRBJ2-1; CDR3aa: CASSRAGRRYNEQFF; CDR3nt: TGTGCCAGCAGCCGGGCGGGACGCCGCTACAATGAGCAGTTCTTC
abundance: few; v_gene: TRBV28; d_gene: TRBD1; len: 16; j_gene: TRBJ1-1; CDR3aa: CASSLPAGQGTPEAFF; CDR3nt: TGTGCCAGCAGTTTACCCGCTGGACAGGGGACCCCTGAAGCTTTCTTT
abundance: .; v_gene: TRBV6-1; d_gene: TRBD1; len: 15; j_gene: TRBJ1-1; CDR3aa: CASRQDRGRNTEAFF; CDR3nt: TGTGCCAGCAGACAAGACAGGGGGCGGAACACTGAAGCTTTCTTT
abundance: .; v_gene: TRBV20-1; d_gene: .; len: 13; j_gene: TRBJ2-1; CDR3aa: CSASIVGPNEQFF; CDR3nt: TGCAGTGCTAGTATTGTGGGGCCCAATGAGCAGTTCTTC
abundance: few; v_gene: TRBV5-1; d_gene: .; len: 16; j_gene: TRBJ2-1; CDR3aa: CASSLELPRSYNEQFF; CDR3nt: TGCGCCAGCAGCCTGGAACTCCCCCGGTCCTACAATGAGCAGTTCTTC
abundance: few; v_gene: TRBV5-5; d_gene: .; len: 16; j_gene: TRBJ2-5; CDR3aa: CASSQNLEMYQETQYF; CDR3nt: TGTGCCAGCAGCCAGAACTTAGAAATGTACCAAGAGACCCAGTACTTC
abundance: .; v_gene: TRBV28; d_gene: TRBD1; len: 13; j_gene: TRBJ1-2; CDR3aa: CASSLGTGQVYTF; CDR3nt: TGTGCCAGCAGTTTAGGGACAGGGCAAGTCTACACCTTC
abundance: .; v_gene: TRBV21-1; d_gene: .; len: 15; j_gene: TRBJ2-2; CDR3aa: CASSHNPGWDGELFF; CDR3nt: TGTGCCAGCAGCCACAACCCGGGTTGGGACGGGGAGCTGTTTTTT
abundance: few; v_gene: TRBV4-3; d_gene: .; len: 14; j_gene: TRBJ2-1; CDR3aa: CASSQGHYYNEQFF; CDR3nt: TGCGCCAGCAGCCAGGGACACTACTACAATGAGCAGTTCTTC
abundance: many; v_gene: TRBV12-3/TRBV12-4; d_gene: .; len: 13; j_gene: TRBJ1-1; CDR3aa: CASSLRESLKAFF; CDR3nt: TGTGCCAGCAGTTTGAGGGAATCCCTTAAAGCTTTCTTT
abundance: .; v_gene: TRBV6-1; d_gene: TRBD1; len: 15; j_gene: TRBJ1-1; CDR3aa: CASSAVQGAGTEAFF; CDR3nt: TGTGCCAGCAGTGCCGTCCAGGGGGCCGGGACTGAAGCTTTCTTT
abundance: .; v_gene: TRBV18; d_gene: .; len: 14; j_gene: TRBJ2-7; CDR3aa: CASSPESGPYEQYF; CDR3nt: TGTGCCAGCTCACCAGAATCAGGGCCCTACGAGCAGTACTTC
abundance: .; v_gene: TRBV5-6; d_gene: TRBD1; len: 15; j_gene: TRBJ1-1; CDR3aa: CASSSMDRVNTEAFF; CDR3nt: TGTGCCAGCAGCTCCATGGACAGGGTGAACACTGAAGCTTTCTTT
abundance: .; v_gene: TRBV12-3/TRBV12-4; d_gene: .; len: 13; j_gene: TRBJ1-6; CDR3aa: CASSFYEASPLHF; CDR3nt: TGTGCCAGCAGTTTTTACGAGGCCTCACCCCTCCACTTT
abundance: .; v_gene: TRBV5-6; d_gene: .; len: 13; j_gene: TRBJ2-5; CDR3aa: CASSLIHQETQYF; CDR3nt: TGTGCCAGCAGCTTGATCCACCAAGAGACCCAGTACTTC
abundance: .; v_gene: TRBV10-3; d_gene: TRBD1; len: 12; j_gene: TRBJ2-7; CDR3aa: CATRDRVYEQYF; CDR3nt: TGTGCCACTCGGGACAGGGTCTACGAGCAGTACTTC
abundance: few; v_gene: TRBV12-3/TRBV12-4; d_gene: TRBD2; len: 18; j_gene: TRBJ2-7; CDR3aa: CASSFDGTSGSRSREQYF; CDR3nt: TGTGCCAGCAGTTTTGATGGGACTAGCGGGAGTCGTTCGAGGGAGCAGTACTTC